One and the same sample provided the 21 T cell receptor beta chains below, sequenced in a study of CD8+ T cells in alopecia areata. It was cDNA, reverse transcribed from extracted RNA, that served as the sequencing template. Here immunoSEQ multiplex PCR was the method, and the copy in TCRdb shows in-frame clones only, minus some. In the table there are a few hundred thousand clones, about two fifths of which are singletons. Treatment in this sample: oral pan-JAK inhibitor, 5-10 mg twice daily. This specimen was CD4+ T cells sorted from blood, taken between weeks 30 and 35, from a patient treated with tofacitinib. The receptors come from a human donor with alopecia areata.

This clone turned up a few times. The J gene is TRBJ2-5, the V gene TRBV27; 8 nucleotides agree with TRBD1. The ends lost 4 bases at V and 4 bases at J; junction bases unmatched: 5. The germline CDR1 and CDR2 sequences are MNHEY and SMNVEV (reference sequence). CDR3 size: 14 residues. The CDR3 DNA follows: TGTGCCAGCAGTTCCTTCGGACAGGGAGAGACCCAGTACTTC. This translates into CASSSFGQGETQYF.

The chain is built from TRBV7-9 and TRBJ1-5; D is unclear. Trimming took off 2 bases at V and 0 bases at J, with 14 bases between the two ends. CDR1 and CDR2 from the germline V gene are SEHNR and FQNEAQ (reference sequence). This CDR3 contains 17 residues. The CDR3 here is CASSLPPLEGSNQPQHF. CDR3 bases: TGTGCCAGCAGCTTACCCCCCTTGGAGGGTAGCAATCAGCCCCAGCATTTT.

A remark on this clone: The same CDR3 is also encoded by other DNA sequences in this sample. The chain joins TRBV29-1 to TRBJ1-2, with D uncertain. The CDR3 length is 12 residues. Germline V gene sequence: CDR1 SQVTM, CDR2 ANQGSEA. V lost 4 bases and J 2 bases, leaving 8 bases between the germline ends. The CDR3 loop is CSVGRENYGYTF. In DNA form, the CDR3 reads TGCAGCGTTGGACGGGAAAACTATGGCTACACCTTC.

This chain joins TRBV30 and TRBJ2-3; 7 nucleotides agree with TRBD2. Germline V gene sequence: CDR1 GTSNPN, CDR2 SVGIG (reference sequence). This CDR3 has 12 amino acids. J lost 6 bases, V lost 5 bases, and 5 bases had no gene match. The CDR3 reads CAWREARDTQYF. DNA of the CDR3: TGTGCCTGGCGGGAGGCGCGCGATACGCAGTATTTT.

Concerning this clone: In the same sample, other DNA sequences code for this CDR3. The chain's CDR3 is CSVGGRANTEAFF. CDR3 DNA: TGCAGCGTTGGGGGCAGGGCTAACACTGAAGCTTTCTTT. J is TRBJ1-1 and V is TRBV29-1; a possible D gene is TRBD1 (5 bases). Trimming stripped 4 bases from V and 2 bases from J, with 11 bases between. This CDR3 comprises 13 residues. Germline CDR1 and CDR2: SQVTM and ANQGSEA.

This clone has at least ten counts. The chain employs TRBV11-2 and TRBJ2-2; 7 bases map to TRBD2. This CDR3 region has 15 residues. V trimming: 0 bases; J trimming: 4 bases; junction bases outside the gene matches: 2. Germline assignment: CDR1 SGHAT and CDR2 FQNNGV. The CDR3 sequence is CASSLERGFTGELFF. DNA of the CDR3: TGTGCCAGCAGCTTAGAGCGGGGGTTCACCGGGGAGCTGTTTTTT.

Ten or more counts support this clone. The chain couples TRBV6-5 to TRBJ1-5, with 7 bases matching TRBD1. The CDR3 is 15 amino acids. Germline-derived CDR1 and CDR2 are MNHEY and SVGAGI. The junction had 2 bases not matched to a gene; V was cut back by 0 bases and J by 3 bases. The CDR3 sequence: CASSYSRGPNQPQHF. The CDR3 DNA is TGTGCCAGCAGTTACTCGAGGGGGCCCAATCAGCCCCAGCATTTT.

The chain recombines TRBV5-4 with TRBJ1-2, with D perhaps matching TRBD1 (5 bases). Trimming took off 0 bases at V and 4 bases at J, with 16 bases between the two ends. Germline CDR1 SGHNT, CDR2 YYREEE (reference sequence). CDR3 length equals 16 residues. The CDR3, as DNA: TGTGCCAGCAGCTTGGCCGGGGCAGCCTCAGTCTATGGCTACACCTTC. It translates to CASSLAGAASVYGYTF.

There are a few counts of this clone. The V call is TRBV19, the J call TRBJ2-1; 8 positions match TRBD2. This CDR3 is built from 13 residues. J was trimmed by 8 bases and V by 8 bases; bases with no gene match: 8. The V gene's germline CDR1 is LNHDA and CDR2 SQIVND (reference sequence). The CDR3 DNA reads as TGTGCCAGTCGCCCGGGAGGGCCCGATGAGCAGTTCTTC. Translated, it gives CASRPGGPDEQFF.

This clone was seen only a few times. The V and J genes are TRBV5-1 and TRBJ2-7; 7 bases are a match to TRBD1. Per germline, CDR1 SGHRS and CDR2 YFSETQ. The ends lost 6 bases at V and 7 bases at J; junction bases unmatched: 10. The CDR3 length is 13 residues. The CDR3, as DNA: TGCGCCAGCACCTTTGAGGGGGCGAGGGAGCAGTACTTC. Translation gives CASTFEGAREQYF.

In this sample, this clone turned up a few times. The rearrangement joins TRBV5-1 to TRBJ2-3, with 15 bases lining up with TRBD2. V was clipped by 5 bases and J by 6 bases; unmatched bases: 7. CDR1 is SGHRS and CDR2 is YFSETQ in the germline V gene. This CDR3 has 16 amino acids. The CDR3 DNA is TGCGCCAGCAGGTCCGGACTAGCGGGAGGGAAGGATACGCAGTATTTT. Protein: CASRSGLAGGKDTQYF.

The table lists this clone with a few counts. V gene TRBV10-2 combines with J gene TRBJ1-2; tentatively, D is TRBD1 (5 bases). The V gene's germline CDR1 is WSHSY and CDR2 SAAADI. The V gene lost 5 bases and the J gene lost 7 bases, with 23 bases spanning the gap. The CDR3 sequence is 16 residues long. CDR3 coding DNA: TGCGCCAGCAGTCGGGCCTTCGGGAAGGGGTCGGCTGGCTACACCTTC. This gives the protein CASSRAFGKGSAGYTF.

This clone was seen a handful of times. The rearrangement links TRBV7-9 to TRBJ2-6; D is perhaps TRBD1 or TRBD2 (6 bases each). V shed 0 bases and J shed 2 bases, with 11 bases lying between them. Germline V CDR1 and CDR2: SEHNR, FQNEAQ (reference sequence). The CDR3 is 17 residues long. The CDR3 protein is CASSLAGAGTGANVLTF. In DNA, the CDR3 is TGTGCCAGCAGCTTAGCGGGGGCGGGAACTGGGGCCAACGTCCTGACTTTC.

The chain employs TRBV29-1 and TRBJ2-3; D gene unclear. The germline V gene has CDR1 SQVTM and CDR2 ANQGSEA. Trimming cost V 0 bases and J 8 bases, with 12 bases left between them. The CDR3 covers 13 residues. CDR3 sequence (DNA): TGCAGCGTTGAAGATCTGAAGATCGGTACGCAGTATTTT. This gives the protein CSVEDLKIGTQYF.

A few counts support this clone. This chain links TRBV6-6 with TRBJ2-7; 11 bases fit TRBD1. In germline, CDR1 is MNHNY, CDR2 SVGAGI (reference sequence). Trimming cost V 0 bases and J 6 bases; bases outside gene matches: 7. CDR3 length: 16 residues. In nucleotides, the CDR3 is TGTGCCAGCAGTTACTCCAACCGCGGGACAGGGGGCGAGCAGTACTTC. It translates to CASSYSNRGTGGEQYF.

This clone was recorded many times. This chain connects TRBV9 to TRBJ1-1, with D perhaps matching TRBD1 (6 bases). Germline loops: CDR1 SGDLS, CDR2 YYNGEE. This CDR3 contains 17 residues. V was pared by 3 bases and J by 1 base, with 19 bases between. The DNA for the CDR3 is TGTGCCAGCAGCGCGGGGCGGGGACAAAGCCGGAACACTGAAGCTTTCTTT. Residues: CASSAGRGQSRNTEAFF.

This clone has just one count. V gene TRBV18 combines with J gene TRBJ1-1; no definite D call. This CDR3 is built from 14 residues. Trimming removed 3 bases at V and 3 bases at J, with 11 bases between. Germline loops: CDR1 KGHSH, CDR2 LQKENI. CDR3 residues: CASSPLKPHTEAFF. The CDR3 coding sequence is TGTGCCAGCTCACCCTTGAAACCGCACACTGAAGCTTTCTTT.

CDR3 in amino acids: CASSQTSGPLSYEQYF. The CDR3 region has the DNA TGTGCCAGCAGCCAAACTAGCGGCCCACTCAGCTACGAGCAGTACTTC. The gene calls are TRBV4-2 and TRBJ2-7; 8 nucleotides agree with TRBD2. J lost 3 bases, V lost 2 bases, and 9 bases had no gene match. Germline-derived CDR1 and CDR2 are LGHNA and YNFKEQ. The CDR3 contains 16 residues.

The J gene is TRBJ1-2, the V gene TRBV14; possibly TRBD1 for D (6 bases). The CDR3 has 14 amino acids. V was clipped by 6 bases and J by 8 bases, with 19 bases between them. Germline loops: CDR1 SGHDN, CDR2 FVKESK. In nucleotides, the CDR3 is TGTGCCAGCAGTCCCGCCGTAGGGGGGCACGGCTACACCTTC. This translates into CASSPAVGGHGYTF. The full variable domain, with the rest looked up from reference TRBV14 and TRBJ1-2, is EAGVTQFPSHSVIEKGQTVTLRCDPISGHDNLYWYRRVMGKEIKFLLHFVKESKQDESGMPNNRFLAERTGGTYSTLKVQPAELEDSGVYFCASSPAVGGHGYTFGSGTRLTVV.

This clone was counted between two and nine times. The sample carries other DNA sequences with the same CDR3. The chain carries TRBV5-1 and TRBJ1-5; no firm D call. Germline CDR1 reads SGHRS; CDR2 reads YFSETQ. CDR3 length: 13 amino acids. The V end lost 3 bases, the J end lost 4 bases, and 8 bases lay between the germline ends. CDR3 amino acids: CASSSDGNQPQHF. CDR3 DNA sequence: TGCGCCAGCAGCTCTGACGGGAATCAGCCCCAGCATTTT.

V usage is TRBV9 and J usage is TRBJ1-2, with TRBD1 identical over 8 bases. V lost 2 bases and J lost 4; bases outside the gene matches: 4. CDR3 length: 14 amino acids. Germline V CDR1 and CDR2: SGDLS, YYNGEE. The CDR3 sequence is CASSVGQGTYGYTF. DNA for the CDR3: TGTGCCAGCAGCGTCGGACAGGGCACCTATGGCTACACCTTC.